These 10 T cell receptor beta chains were sequenced from one sample in a study of blood T cells in healthy people across ages. Together with a sample-barcoded 5' primer, a J-beta primer mix was included in a second PCR lasting about 7 to 11 cycles. TCRdb processed the 5' RACE reads anew with MiXCR; each CDR3 protein has one entry. Of some 780,000 distinct CDR3 sequences detected, 56% appear once; the ten largest clones hold 20% to 30%. What was sequenced was blood. The receptor source for this set is a man aged 35 to 55 in good health.

V usage is TRBV28 and J usage is TRBJ2-5, with D tentatively TRBD1 or TRBD2 (6 bases each). This CDR3 region has 13 residues. CDR1 is MDHEN, CDR2 SYDVKM, per germline. V was clipped by 6 bases and J by 1 base, with 9 bases between them. The CDR3 DNA reads as TGTGCCAGCAGGGGGGGCAGCCAAGAGACCCAGTACTTC. Protein: CASRGGSQETQYF.

The chain carries TRBV12-3 or TRBV12-4 and TRBJ2-3; 9 bases match TRBD1. This CDR3 contains 14 residues. V trimming: 6 bases; J trimming: 3 bases; junction bases outside the gene matches: 4. In DNA, the CDR3 is TGTGCCAGCAGATCGACAGGGGGAACAGATACGCAGTATTTT. Translated: CASRSTGGTDTQYF.

This clonotype showed up just a few times. The V call is TRBV12-3 or TRBV12-4, the J call TRBJ2-2; tentatively, D is TRBD2 (5 bases). The CDR3 is made up of 14 amino acids. V was cut by 5 bases and J by 7 bases, with 14 bases left in between. CDR3 DNA sequence: TGTGCCAGCAGTCCCCGGACTGGGAGCGGGGAGCTGTTTTTT. Translating gives CASSPRTGSGELFF.

V and J are TRBV29-1 and TRBJ2-3, with 8 positions matching TRBD2. Germline assignment: CDR1 SQVTM and CDR2 ANQGSEA. The V gene end was trimmed by 4 bases and the J gene end by 5 bases; junction bases not matched to a gene: 20. The CDR3 is 18 amino acids. This CDR3 is CSVGKGGSGGAIGDTQYF. The CDR3 nucleotides are TGCAGCGTTGGAAAAGGGGGTTCCGGGGGGGCCATTGGAGATACGCAGTATTTT.

This clonotype came up a few times. CDR3 DNA: TGTGCCAGCAGCCCCCGAAACAGGGTATCGATCGGCGAGCAGTACTTC. Translating it yields CASSPRNRVSIGEQYF. The V gene is TRBV4-2, the J gene TRBJ2-5, with a possible D match to TRBD1 (6 bases). The last part of the DNA fits TRBJ2-7 better; the J call may be wrong. The CDR3 extends over 16 amino acids. Per germline, CDR1 LGHNA and CDR2 YNFKEQ.

The chain joins TRBV15 to TRBJ2-1; the match to TRBD2 covers 10 bases. This CDR3 is built from 18 residues. The ends lost 6 bases at V and 4 bases at J; junction bases unmatched: 15. Germline CDR1 LNHNV, CDR2 YYDKDF (reference sequence). The CDR3 region is CATRKGQALAGMYNEQFF. The DNA of the CDR3 is TGTGCCACCAGAAAAGGACAGGCACTAGCGGGGATGTACAATGAGCAGTTCTTC.

V gene TRBV12-3 or TRBV12-4 combines with J gene TRBJ2-1, with D possibly matching TRBD1 (5 bases). This CDR3 is built from 13 residues. Trimming removed 4 bases from V and 10 bases from J, with 14 bases in between. CDR3 bases: TGTGCCAGCAGTTCAAAGGGGAAGGGGGAGCAGTTCTTC. Translating it yields CASSSKGKGEQFF.

The chain is built from TRBV6-6 and TRBJ2-7; D may be TRBD2 (5 bases). Deletions cut 7 bases from V and 5 bases from J, with 21 bases between. The CDR3 is made up of 15 amino acids. CDR1 MNHNY and CDR2 SVGAGI come from the germline V gene (reference sequence). This CDR3 reads CASKNRGEGSDEQYF. The CDR3, as DNA: TGTGCCAGCAAAAATCGCGGAGAGGGTAGTGACGAGCAGTACTTC.

V and J are TRBV7-9 and TRBJ2-1, with 10 nucleotides matching TRBD2. From germline, CDR1 is SEHNR and CDR2 FQNEAQ (reference sequence). The V segment lost 3 bases and the J segment 8 bases; nucleotides outside the gene matches: 10. The CDR3 loop spans 16 amino acids. This CDR3 reads CASSFYKREGRHEQFF. In DNA form, the CDR3 reads TGTGCCAGCAGCTTTTACAAGCGGGAGGGCCGGCATGAGCAGTTCTTC.

J is TRBJ1-2 and V is TRBV9; 12 bases align to TRBD1. From germline, CDR1 is SGDLS and CDR2 YYNGEE. The CDR3 length is 15 residues. J gave up 4 bases and V 2 bases, and 3 bases lay outside the gene matches. CDR3 residues: CASSVGGQGAYGYTF. The CDR3 region has the DNA TGTGCCAGCAGCGTCGGGGGACAGGGGGCCTATGGCTACACCTTC.